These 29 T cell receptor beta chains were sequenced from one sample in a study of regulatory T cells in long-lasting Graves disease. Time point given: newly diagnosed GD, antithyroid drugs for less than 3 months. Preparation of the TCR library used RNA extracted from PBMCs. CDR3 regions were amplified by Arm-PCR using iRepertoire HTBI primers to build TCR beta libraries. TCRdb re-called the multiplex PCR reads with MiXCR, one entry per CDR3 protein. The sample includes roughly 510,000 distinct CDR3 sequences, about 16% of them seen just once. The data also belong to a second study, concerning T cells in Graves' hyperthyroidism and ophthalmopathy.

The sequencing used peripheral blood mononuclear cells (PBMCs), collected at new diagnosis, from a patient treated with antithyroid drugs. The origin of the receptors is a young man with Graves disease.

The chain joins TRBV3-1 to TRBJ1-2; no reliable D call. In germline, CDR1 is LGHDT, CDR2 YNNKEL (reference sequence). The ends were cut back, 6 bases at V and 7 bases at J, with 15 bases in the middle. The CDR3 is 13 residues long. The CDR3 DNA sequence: TGTGCCAGCAGTCAACCAGACCTGGGTGGCTACACCTTC. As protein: CASSQPDLGGYTF.

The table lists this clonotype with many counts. The CDR3 region is CASSRGQGIPITDTQYF. The CDR3 nucleotides are TGTGCCAGCAGCCGGGGACAGGGCATTCCTATCACAGATACGCAGTATTTT. The rearrangement links TRBV3-1 to TRBJ2-3; TRBD1 aligns across 9 bases. Germline CDR1 LGHDT, CDR2 YNNKEL (reference sequence). CDR3 length equals 17 residues. The junction had 10 bases not matched to a gene; V was cut back by 4 bases and J by 2 bases.

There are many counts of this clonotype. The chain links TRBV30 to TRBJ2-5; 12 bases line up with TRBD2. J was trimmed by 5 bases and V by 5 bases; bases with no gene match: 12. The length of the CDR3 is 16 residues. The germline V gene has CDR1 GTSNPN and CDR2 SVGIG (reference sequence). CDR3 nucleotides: TGTGCCTGGGGGGACCTGGGGCTAGCGGGGGGGGAGACCCAGTACTTC. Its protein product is CAWGDLGLAGGETQYF.

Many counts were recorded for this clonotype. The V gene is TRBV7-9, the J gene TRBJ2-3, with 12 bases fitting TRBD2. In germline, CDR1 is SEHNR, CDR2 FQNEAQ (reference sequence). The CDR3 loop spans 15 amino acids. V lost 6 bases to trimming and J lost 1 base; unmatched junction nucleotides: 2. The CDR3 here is CASRRTSGGTDTQYF. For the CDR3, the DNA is TGTGCCAGCAGGCGGACTAGCGGGGGCACAGATACGCAGTATTTT.

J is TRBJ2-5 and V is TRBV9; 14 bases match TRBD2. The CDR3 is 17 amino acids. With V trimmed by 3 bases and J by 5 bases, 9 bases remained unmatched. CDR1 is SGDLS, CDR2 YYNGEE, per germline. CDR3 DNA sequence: TGTGCCAGCAGCGCCCAAGGACTAGCGGGAGGACTCGAGACCCAGTACTTC. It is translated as CASSAQGLAGGLETQYF.

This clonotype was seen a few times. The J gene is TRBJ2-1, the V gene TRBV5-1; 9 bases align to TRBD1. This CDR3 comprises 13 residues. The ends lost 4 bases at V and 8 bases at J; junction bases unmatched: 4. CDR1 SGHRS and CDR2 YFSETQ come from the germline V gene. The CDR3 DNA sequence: TGCGCCAGCAGCAAACAGGGGGCAGATGAGCAGTTCTTC. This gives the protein CASSKQGADEQFF.

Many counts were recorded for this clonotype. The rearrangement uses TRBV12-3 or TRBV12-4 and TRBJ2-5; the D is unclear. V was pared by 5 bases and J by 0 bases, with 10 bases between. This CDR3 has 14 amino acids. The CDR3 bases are TGTGCCAGCAGTGCCCCGGAGTACCAAGAGACCCAGTACTTC. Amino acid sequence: CASSAPEYQETQYF.

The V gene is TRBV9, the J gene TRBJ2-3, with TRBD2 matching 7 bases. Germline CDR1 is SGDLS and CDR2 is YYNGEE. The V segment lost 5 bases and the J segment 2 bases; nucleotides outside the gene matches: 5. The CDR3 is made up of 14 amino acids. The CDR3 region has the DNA TGTGCCAGCAGGCTAGCGGAACACACAGATACGCAGTATTTT. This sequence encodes CASRLAEHTDTQYF.

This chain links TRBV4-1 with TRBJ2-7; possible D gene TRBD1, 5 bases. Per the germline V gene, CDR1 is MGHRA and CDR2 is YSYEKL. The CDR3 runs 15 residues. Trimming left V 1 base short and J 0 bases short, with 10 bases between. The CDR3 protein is CASSQGLDTSYEQYF. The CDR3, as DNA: TGCGCCAGCAGCCAAGGATTGGACACCTCCTACGAGCAGTACTTC.

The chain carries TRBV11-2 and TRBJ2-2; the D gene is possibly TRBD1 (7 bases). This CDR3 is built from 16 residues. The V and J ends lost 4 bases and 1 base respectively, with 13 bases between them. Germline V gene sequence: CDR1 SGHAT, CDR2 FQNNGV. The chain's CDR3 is CASSSRGQLNTGELFF. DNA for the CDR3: TGTGCCAGCAGCTCGCGGGGACAGCTGAACACCGGGGAGCTGTTTTTT.

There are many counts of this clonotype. The CDR3 reads CSAREILAGATDTQYF. Written as DNA, the CDR3 is TGCAGTGCTAGAGAAATCCTAGCGGGAGCCACAGATACGCAGTATTTT. V and J are TRBV20-1 and TRBJ2-3; 10 bases align to TRBD2. J gave up 2 bases and V 0 bases, and 5 bases lay outside the gene matches. From germline, CDR1 is DFQATT and CDR2 SNEGSKA (reference sequence). The CDR3 runs to 16 residues.

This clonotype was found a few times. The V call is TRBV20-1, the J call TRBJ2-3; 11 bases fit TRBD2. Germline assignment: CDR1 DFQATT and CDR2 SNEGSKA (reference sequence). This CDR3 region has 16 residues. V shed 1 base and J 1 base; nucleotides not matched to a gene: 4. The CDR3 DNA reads TGCAGTGCTAGAGGGCGGACTAGCGGGCGCACAGATACGCAGTATTTT. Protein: CSARGRTSGRTDTQYF.

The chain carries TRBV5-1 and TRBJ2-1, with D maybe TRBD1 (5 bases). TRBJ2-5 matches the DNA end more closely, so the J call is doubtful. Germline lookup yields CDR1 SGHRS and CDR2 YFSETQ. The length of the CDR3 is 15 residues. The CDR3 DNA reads TGCGCCAGCAGCTTGGGTCCAGGGTCTCGAGAGACCCAGTACTTC. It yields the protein CASSLGPGSRETQYF.

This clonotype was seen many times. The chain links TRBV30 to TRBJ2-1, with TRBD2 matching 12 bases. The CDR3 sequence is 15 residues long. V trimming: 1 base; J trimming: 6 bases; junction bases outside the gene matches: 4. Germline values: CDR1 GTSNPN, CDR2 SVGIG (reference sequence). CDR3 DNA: TGTGCCTGGAGTGCGGGACTAGCGGGTCTCAATGAGCAGTTCTTC. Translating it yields CAWSAGLAGLNEQFF.

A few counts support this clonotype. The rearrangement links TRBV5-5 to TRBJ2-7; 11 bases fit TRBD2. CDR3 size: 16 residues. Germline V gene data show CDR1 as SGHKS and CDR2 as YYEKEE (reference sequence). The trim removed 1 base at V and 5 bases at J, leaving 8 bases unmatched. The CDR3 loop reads CASSLPTSGTFNEQYF. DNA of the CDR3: TGTGCCAGCAGCTTGCCGACTAGCGGGACTTTTAACGAGCAGTACTTC.

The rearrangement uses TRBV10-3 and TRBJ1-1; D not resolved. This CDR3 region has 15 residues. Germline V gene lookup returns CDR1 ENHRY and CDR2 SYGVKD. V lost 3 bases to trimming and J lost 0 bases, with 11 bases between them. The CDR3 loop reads CAISELTTVNTEAFF. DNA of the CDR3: TGTGCCATCAGTGAACTAACGACGGTGAACACTGAAGCTTTCTTT.

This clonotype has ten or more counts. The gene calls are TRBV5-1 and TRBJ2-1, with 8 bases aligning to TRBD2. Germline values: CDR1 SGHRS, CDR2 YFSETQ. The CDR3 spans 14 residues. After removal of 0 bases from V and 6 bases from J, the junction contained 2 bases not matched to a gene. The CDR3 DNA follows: TGCGCCAGCAGCTTGGAAACTAGCGGCAATGAGCAGTTCTTC. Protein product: CASSLETSGNEQFF.

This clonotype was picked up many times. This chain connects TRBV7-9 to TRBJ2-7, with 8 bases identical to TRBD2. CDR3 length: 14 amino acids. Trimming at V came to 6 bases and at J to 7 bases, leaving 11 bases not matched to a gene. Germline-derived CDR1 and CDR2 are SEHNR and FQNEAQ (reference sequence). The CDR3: CASRDTSGEPEQYF. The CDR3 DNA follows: TGTGCCAGCAGAGACACTAGCGGAGAACCGGAGCAGTACTTC. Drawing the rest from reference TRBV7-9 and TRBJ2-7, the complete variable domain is DTGVSQNPRHKITKRGQNVTFRCDPISEHNRLYWYRQTLGQGPEFLTYFQNEAQLEKSRLLSDRFSAERPKGSFSTLEIQRTEQGDSAMYLCASRDTSGEPEQYFGPGTRLTVT.

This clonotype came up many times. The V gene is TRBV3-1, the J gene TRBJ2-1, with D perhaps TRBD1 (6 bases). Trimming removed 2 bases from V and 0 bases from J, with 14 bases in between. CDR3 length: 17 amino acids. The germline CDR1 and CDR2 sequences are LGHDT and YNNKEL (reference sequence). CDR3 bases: TGTGCCAGCAGCCAATCTGGGACAAGTCGCTCCTACAATGAGCAGTTCTTC. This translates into CASSQSGTSRSYNEQFF.

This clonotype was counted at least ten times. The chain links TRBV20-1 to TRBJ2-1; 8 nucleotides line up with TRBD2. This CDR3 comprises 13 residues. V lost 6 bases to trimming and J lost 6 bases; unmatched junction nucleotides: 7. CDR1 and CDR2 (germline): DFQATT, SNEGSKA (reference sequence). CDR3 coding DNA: TGCAGTGCCTACGGGGGGGAACTCAATGAGCAGTTCTTC. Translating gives CSAYGGELNEQFF.

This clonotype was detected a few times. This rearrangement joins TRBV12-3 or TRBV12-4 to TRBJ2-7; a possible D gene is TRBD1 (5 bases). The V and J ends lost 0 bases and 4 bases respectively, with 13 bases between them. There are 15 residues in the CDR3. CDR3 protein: CASSLARQGWYEQYF. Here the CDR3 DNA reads TGTGCCAGCAGTTTAGCGAGGCAGGGTTGGTACGAGCAGTACTTC.

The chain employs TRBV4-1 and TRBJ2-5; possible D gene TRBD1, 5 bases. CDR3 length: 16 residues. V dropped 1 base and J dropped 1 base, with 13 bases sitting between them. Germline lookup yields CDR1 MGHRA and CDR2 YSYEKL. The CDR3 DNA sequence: TGCGCCAGCAGCCAAGTCAGGTCTGGGGCCCAAGAGACCCAGTACTTC. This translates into CASSQVRSGAQETQYF.

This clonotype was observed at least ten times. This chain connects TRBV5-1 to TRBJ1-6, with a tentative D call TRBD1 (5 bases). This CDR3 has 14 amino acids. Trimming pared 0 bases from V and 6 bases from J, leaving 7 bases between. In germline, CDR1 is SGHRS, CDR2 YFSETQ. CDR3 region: CASSLEGTNSPLHF. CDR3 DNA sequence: TGCGCCAGCAGCTTGGAAGGGACTAATTCACCCCTCCACTTT.

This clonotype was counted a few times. The CDR3 DNA is TGCAGTGCTAGGGGTCGGGACTATGGCTACACCTTC. It translates to CSARGRDYGYTF. The chain joins TRBV20-1 to TRBJ1-2; D uncertain. V lost 3 bases, J lost 3 bases, and 8 bases lay in between. CDR1 is DFQATT and CDR2 is SNEGSKA in the germline V gene (reference sequence). This CDR3 region has 12 residues.

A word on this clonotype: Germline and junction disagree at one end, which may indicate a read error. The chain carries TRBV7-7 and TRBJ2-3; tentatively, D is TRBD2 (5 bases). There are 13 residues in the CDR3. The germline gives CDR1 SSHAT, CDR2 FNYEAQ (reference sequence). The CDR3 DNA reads TGTGCTAGCAGCCAACGCCGGAGGGATACGCAGTATTTT. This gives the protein CASSQRRRDTQYF.

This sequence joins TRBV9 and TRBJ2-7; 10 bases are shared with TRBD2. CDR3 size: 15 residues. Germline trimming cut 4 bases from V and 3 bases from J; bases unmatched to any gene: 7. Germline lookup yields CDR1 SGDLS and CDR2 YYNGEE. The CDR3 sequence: CASSLGLAVLYEQYF. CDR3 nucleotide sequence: TGTGCCAGCAGCCTCGGACTAGCGGTCCTCTACGAGCAGTACTTC.

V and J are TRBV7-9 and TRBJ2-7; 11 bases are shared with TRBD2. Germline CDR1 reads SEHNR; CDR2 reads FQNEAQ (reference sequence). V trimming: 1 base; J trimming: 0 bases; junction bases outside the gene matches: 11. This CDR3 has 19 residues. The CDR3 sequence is CASSLDGETSGVSSYEQYF. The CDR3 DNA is TGTGCCAGCAGCTTAGATGGGGAGACTAGCGGGGTAAGCTCCTACGAGCAGTACTTC.

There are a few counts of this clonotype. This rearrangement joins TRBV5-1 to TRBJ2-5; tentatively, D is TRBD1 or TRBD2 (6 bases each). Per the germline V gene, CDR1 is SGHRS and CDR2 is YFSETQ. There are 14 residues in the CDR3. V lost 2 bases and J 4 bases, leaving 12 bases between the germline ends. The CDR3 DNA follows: TGCGCCAGCAGCTTTGGGGGGCAGCGAGAGACCCAGTACTTC. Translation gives CASSFGGQRETQYF.

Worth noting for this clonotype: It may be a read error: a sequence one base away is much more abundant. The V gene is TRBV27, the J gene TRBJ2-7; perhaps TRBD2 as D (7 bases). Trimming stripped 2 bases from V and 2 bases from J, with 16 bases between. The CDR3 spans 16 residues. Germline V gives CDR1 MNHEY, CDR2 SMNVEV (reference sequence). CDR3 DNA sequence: TGTGCCAGCAGTTTAAGGGGGGGAATCTCTACCTACGAGCAGTACTTC. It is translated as CASSLRGGISTYEQYF.